The 30 T cell receptor beta chains below all came from one sample that was sequenced in a study of blood T cells in healthy people across ages. Primers used in a second PCR of about 6 to 11 cycles were a sample-barcoded 5' primer and a J-beta primer mix. MiXCR, run by TCRdb on the 5' RACE reads, gives a single entry per CDR3 protein. The sample carries 1.2 million to 1.5 million distinct CDR3 sequences, around 42% recorded once. Sequencing was performed on blood. These receptors were obtained from a woman between 18 and 29 years old in good health.

This clonotype was detected only a few times. The rearrangement links TRBV20-1 to TRBJ2-3; a weak D match, TRBD2 (6 bases). V dropped 1 base and J dropped 1 base, with 12 bases sitting between them. Germline lookup yields CDR1 DFQATT and CDR2 SNEGSKA (reference sequence). CDR3 length: 15 residues. The CDR3 protein is CSARGQRARTDTQYF. DNA of the CDR3: TGCAGTGCTAGAGGACAGCGGGCCCGCACAGATACGCAGTATTTT.

The chain links TRBV7-9 to TRBJ2-1; 11 positions agree with TRBD2. V lost 5 bases, J lost 3 bases, and 6 bases stayed unmatched. Germline values: CDR1 SEHNR, CDR2 FQNEAQ (reference sequence). This CDR3 region has 16 residues. CDR3 nucleotide sequence: TGTGCCAGCAGCCGGGGACTAGCGGCGAACTACAATGAGCAGTTCTTC. Its protein product is CASSRGLAANYNEQFF.

The rearrangement joins TRBV7-9 to TRBJ2-2, with D unresolved. CDR1 and CDR2 (germline): SEHNR, FQNEAQ (reference sequence). V shed 11 bases and J shed 0 bases, with 13 bases lying between them. This CDR3 is built from 14 residues. The CDR3 loop reads CAEAKPPNTGELFF. CDR3 DNA sequence: TGTGCCGAAGCGAAACCCCCGAACACCGGGGAGCTGTTTTTT.

The rearrangement joins TRBV2 to TRBJ2-5; 10 bases are shared with TRBD2. Germline V gene lookup returns CDR1 SNHLY and CDR2 FYNNEI. This CDR3 region has 12 residues. V lost 10 bases, J lost 4 bases, and 3 bases stayed unmatched. The CDR3 DNA reads TGTGCCACAAGGACTAGCGGAGAGACCCAGTACTTC. Translating it yields CATRTSGETQYF.

The CDR3 loop is CSVVEQGSNTEAFF. CDR3 in DNA: TGCAGCGTTGTAGAACAGGGATCGAACACTGAAGCTTTCTTT. The chain employs TRBV29-1 and TRBJ1-1; tentative D call: TRBD1 (6 bases). CDR3 size: 14 residues. V gave up 4 bases and J gave up 1 base, with 13 bases separating them. Germline V gene sequence: CDR1 SQVTM, CDR2 ANQGSEA.

This rearrangement joins TRBV11-2 to TRBJ1-6; 8 bases are a match to TRBD1. Germline V gene lookup returns CDR1 SGHAT and CDR2 FQNNGV. This CDR3 region has 14 residues. Trimming at V came to 3 bases and at J to 7 bases, leaving 2 bases not matched to a gene. The CDR3 DNA sequence: TGTGCCAGCAGCTTGTGGACAGGGAATTCACCCCTCCACTTT. It translates to CASSLWTGNSPLHF.

This clonotype was counted between two and nine times. The gene calls are TRBV5-5 and TRBJ2-7; D is uncertain. CDR1 is SGHKS, CDR2 YYEKEE, per germline (reference sequence). This CDR3 has 16 residues. V was pared by 6 bases and J by 0 bases, with 19 bases between. CDR3 sequence (DNA): TGTGCCAGCACCAATCAGTTTGGAGACAACTCCTACGAGCAGTACTTC. Translation: CASTNQFGDNSYEQYF.

This clonotype has only a few counts. The rearrangement uses TRBV21-1 and TRBJ1-1; no check of the table's D call, TRBD1, against the DNA was made. TRBV21-1 is designated a pseudogene. The CDR3 spans 16 residues. CDR3 coding DNA: TGTGCCAGCAGCAAAGGCCCCCAGAGCATGAACACTGAAGCTTTCTTT. It encodes CASSKGPQSMNTEAFF.

This clonotype was counted a few times. The V call is TRBV25-1, the J call TRBJ2-5; 9 bases align to TRBD2. The germline V gene has CDR1 MGHDK and CDR2 SYGVNS. Trimming took 0 bases from V and 1 from J; bases not matched to a gene: 6. This CDR3 region has 17 residues. The CDR3 bases are TGTGCCAGCAGTGAATATGGGCTAGCGGGGCTCCAAGAGACCCAGTACTTC. Its protein is CASSEYGLAGLQETQYF.

The chain links TRBV20-1 to TRBJ2-1; TRBD2 is a possible D gene (6 bases). The V and J ends lost 0 bases and 0 bases respectively, with 12 bases between them. The CDR3 is 16 amino acids. The germline gives CDR1 DFQATT, CDR2 SNEGSKA (reference sequence). CDR3 amino acids: CSARDLGEASYNEQFF. The CDR3 DNA is TGCAGTGCTAGAGATTTGGGGGAGGCCTCCTACAATGAGCAGTTCTTC.

The rearrangement links TRBV5-8 to TRBJ2-3, with D unresolved. The germline V and J ends were trimmed by 4 bases and 7 bases, with 19 bases remaining between them. Germline CDR1 SGHTS, CDR2 YDEGEE. There are 15 residues in the CDR3. This chain's CDR3 is CASSPGPLAQNTQYF. CDR3 in DNA: TGTGCCAGCAGCCCCGGACCCTTAGCACAGAATACGCAGTATTTT.

The V gene is TRBV20-1, the J gene TRBJ1-6; possibly TRBD1 for D (6 bases). CDR3 length: 14 residues. Germline values: CDR1 DFQATT, CDR2 SNEGSKA (reference sequence). Trimming removed 1 base at V and 7 bases at J, with 11 bases between. The CDR3 DNA reads TGCAGTGCTAGAGGCGGGGGGCAGAATTCACCCCTCCACTTT. Protein product: CSARGGGQNSPLHF.

This clonotype was detected many times. The CDR3 DNA follows: TGTGCCAGCAGTTCCGGGACGGTAACCTACGAGCAGTACTTC. It is translated as CASSSGTVTYEQYF. The gene calls are TRBV7-2 and TRBJ2-7; D is perhaps TRBD1 or TRBD2 (5 bases each). In germline, CDR1 is SGHTA, CDR2 FQGNSA. Trimming removed 6 bases at V and 2 bases at J, with 14 bases between. The CDR3 consists of 14 residues.

This chain joins TRBV7-2 and TRBJ1-1; 8 positions agree with TRBD1. The germline V gene encodes CDR1 SGHTA and CDR2 FQGNSA. The J segment lost 6 bases and the V segment lost 3 bases, leaving 6 bases of the junction unmatched. There are 14 residues in the CDR3. CDR3 loop: CASSFPGGWSEAFF. The CDR3 DNA reads as TGTGCCAGCAGCTTCCCAGGGGGCTGGTCTGAAGCTTTCTTT.

The chain combines TRBV7-6 with TRBJ2-1, with 12 bases that match TRBD2. CDR1 is SGHVS and CDR2 is FNYEAQ in the germline V gene. The CDR3 runs 17 residues. The J segment lost 4 bases and the V segment lost 5 bases, leaving 9 bases of the junction unmatched. This CDR3 is CASSNRLAGALYNEQFF. In nucleotides, the CDR3 is TGTGCCAGCAGCAACCGACTAGCGGGGGCCCTTTACAATGAGCAGTTCTTC.

The sample holds a few counts of this clonotype. The gene calls are TRBV6-6 and TRBJ2-6, with D possibly TRBD2 on 5 matching bases. CDR1 is MNHNY and CDR2 is SVGAGI in the germline V gene (reference sequence). CDR3 length: 14 residues. The V end was cut by 10 bases, the J end by 1 base, with 11 bases between. The CDR3 here is CATQTGSGANVLTF. The CDR3, as DNA: TGTGCCACCCAAACGGGGTCTGGGGCCAACGTCCTGACTTTC.

The chain uses TRBV30 and TRBJ1-1; D gene ambiguous. Trimming took off 1 base at V and 8 bases at J, with 8 bases between the two ends. CDR1 is GTSNPN and CDR2 is SVGIG in the germline V gene (reference sequence). This CDR3 spans 11 amino acids. The CDR3 DNA is TGTGCCTGGAGTGACCCGGGGGAAGCTTTCTTT. Its protein product is CAWSDPGEAFF.

The chain combines TRBV20-1 with TRBJ2-1; 8 bases map to TRBD1. Germline CDR1 reads DFQATT; CDR2 reads SNEGSKA (reference sequence). V lost 3 bases to trimming and J lost 3 bases; unmatched junction nucleotides: 10. The CDR3 is 16 amino acids. CDR3 in DNA: TGCAGTGCTAGTGGGTCCACAGGGGGAAACTACAATGAGCAGTTCTTC. Amino acid sequence: CSASGSTGGNYNEQFF.

This clonotype was picked up a small number of times. The chain joins TRBV11-2 to TRBJ2-1, with 9 bases lining up with TRBD2. V lost 2 bases to trimming and J lost 8 bases; unmatched junction nucleotides: 10. The CDR3 sequence is 16 residues long. Looked up from germline, CDR1 is SGHAT and CDR2 is FQNNGV. Here the CDR3 reads CASSLLSAGGLYEQFF. The DNA for the CDR3 is TGTGCCAGCAGCTTACTCTCGGCGGGGGGGCTCTATGAGCAGTTCTTC.

The chain carries TRBV5-1 and TRBJ2-3; 9 nucleotides agree with TRBD2. CDR3 length equals 16 residues. The junction had 7 bases not matched to a gene; V was cut back by 4 bases and J by 1 base. Germline assignment: CDR1 SGHRS and CDR2 YFSETQ. CDR3 amino acids: CASSHGRTSGTDTQYF. The CDR3, as DNA: TGCGCCAGCAGCCATGGGCGGACTAGCGGCACAGATACGCAGTATTTT.

This clonotype was picked up a small number of times. The rearrangement uses TRBV19 and TRBJ2-3; 8 positions match TRBD1. With 4 bases clipped from V and 3 bases from J, the junction kept 6 bases outside the gene matches. The CDR3 consists of 15 residues. The germline V gene has CDR1 LNHDA and CDR2 SQIVND (reference sequence). In DNA form, the CDR3 reads TGTGCCAGTAGTACCCGGACAGGGCCGACAGATACGCAGTATTTT. Protein sequence: CASSTRTGPTDTQYF.

This chain joins TRBV27 and TRBJ1-1; D remains unclear. Trimming pared 3 bases from V and 0 bases from J, leaving 14 bases between. CDR1 is MNHEY, CDR2 SMNVEV, per germline (reference sequence). The CDR3 length is 16 residues. CDR3 protein: CASSFRAAVMNTEAFF. The CDR3 nucleotides read TGTGCCAGCAGTTTTAGGGCAGCTGTTATGAACACTGAAGCTTTCTTT.

The chain has TRBV7-9 and TRBJ2-7; D is uncertain. Germline V gives CDR1 SEHNR, CDR2 FQNEAQ (reference sequence). Trimming removed 4 bases at V and 7 bases at J, with 14 bases between. CDR3 size: 13 residues. The CDR3 DNA sequence: TGTGCCAGCAGCTCGTCAGACGGCAATGAGCAGTACTTC. This encodes CASSSSDGNEQYF.

This clonotype was counted once. The V gene is TRBV6-5, the J gene TRBJ2-2; D unresolved. CDR1 is MNHEY, CDR2 SVGAGI, per germline. V was pared by 5 bases and J by 1 base, with 11 bases between. CDR3 length: 15 residues. The CDR3 loop is CASSHIRVNTGELFF. The CDR3 nucleotides are TGTGCCAGCAGTCACATAAGGGTGAACACCGGGGAGCTGTTTTTT.

This rearrangement joins TRBV12-3 or TRBV12-4 to TRBJ2-1; possible D gene TRBD1, 6 bases. The CDR3 consists of 15 residues. Deletions cut 3 bases from V and 5 bases from J, with 14 bases between. CDR3 in amino acids: CASSFPDSKNNEQFF. CDR3 nucleotide sequence: TGTGCCAGCAGTTTCCCGGACAGCAAAAACAATGAGCAGTTCTTC.

This chain links TRBV25-1 with TRBJ1-2; no clear D. Germline CDR1 MGHDK, CDR2 SYGVNS. The V and J ends lost 1 base and 4 bases respectively, with 19 bases between them. This CDR3 region has 17 residues. The DNA of the CDR3 is TGTGCCAGCAGTGAATTTTACGGGTCTGAAGGAGGCTATGGCTACACCTTC. The encoded protein is CASSEFYGSEGGYGYTF.

This clonotype was seen more than once but under ten times. The rearrangement joins TRBV7-2 to TRBJ2-1; TRBD2 matches 8 bases. This CDR3 spans 19 amino acids. V trimming: 5 bases; J trimming: 1 base; junction bases outside the gene matches: 16. CDR1 SGHTA and CDR2 FQGNSA come from the germline V gene. Written as DNA, the CDR3 is TGTGCCAGCAGCCGCCCAGGGGAGCGGGAGAGCAAGTCCTACAATGAGCAGTTCTTC. Amino acid sequence: CASSRPGERESKSYNEQFF.

This chain connects TRBV20-1 to TRBJ2-7, with 9 bases matching TRBD1. The germline gives CDR1 DFQATT, CDR2 SNEGSKA (reference sequence). The CDR3 runs to 14 residues. V lost 3 bases and J lost 7; bases outside the gene matches: 10. The CDR3 spells CSASTGTGYNEQYF. The CDR3 DNA follows: TGCAGTGCTAGCACCGGGACAGGGTACAATGAGCAGTACTTC.

The rearrangement links TRBV5-1 to TRBJ2-1, with TRBD2 as a possible D gene (6 bases). This CDR3 has 16 amino acids. V was trimmed by 4 bases and J by 0 bases, leaving 14 bases between them. CDR1 SGHRS and CDR2 YFSETQ come from the germline V gene. The CDR3 reads CASSIIAASSYNEQFF. In DNA, the CDR3 is TGCGCCAGCAGCATAATAGCGGCAAGCTCCTACAATGAGCAGTTCTTC.

The chain employs TRBV12-3 or TRBV12-4 and TRBJ1-2; 9 nucleotides match TRBD1. CDR3 length: 15 amino acids. J was trimmed by 6 bases and V by 1 base; bases with no gene match: 6. The CDR3 sequence: CASSLVYTGGDGYTF. The CDR3 DNA sequence: TGTGCCAGCAGTTTAGTTTACACAGGGGGCGATGGCTACACCTTC.